There are a few counts of the clone carrying this T cell receptor beta chain. The target antigen is unknown. After stimulus-free culture, autoproliferating CFSE-dim and non-proliferating CFSE-high T cells were sequenced separately. Replicate wells were pooled after less than eight days of stimulus-free culture of some 55 million CFSE-labeled PBMCs. PBMCs were labeled with approximately 0.55 uM CFSE and cultured without exogenous stimuli. This record belongs to a study of memory B cells and T cells in multiple sclerosis. Overall study findings and caveats: Normalization was needed because clone-set size differences affected shared clonotype counts.

The assay was immunoSEQ multiplex PCR, and TCRdb's table has in-frame clones only and misses some. The profile covers fewer than 40,000 clones, with roughly 82% appearing a single time and 2.7% taken by the ten largest. V lost 5 bases to trimming and J lost 4 bases, with 15 bases between them. The CDR3 runs to 15 residues. From germline, CDR1 is LNHDA and CDR2 SQIVND (reference sequence). The chain is built from TRBV19 and TRBJ1-5; weak D call: TRBD1 (6 bases). This clonotype was obtained from a human donor with multiple sclerosis. Sequencing was performed on PBMCs from blood kept in culture. CDR3 DNA: TGTGCCAGTAGTTTAACAGGACAGCCTAATCAGCCCCAGCATTTT. It translates to CASSLTGQPNQPQHF.